A selection of T cell receptor beta chains follows, all from one sample in a study of blood T cell repertoires in COVID-19. Assay: immunoSEQ multiplex PCR; the TCRdb copy retains only in-frame clones and omits some. The sample consists of about 250,000 clones, approximately 88% of them appearing once. The sample taken for sequencing was peripheral blood. The receptors stem from a woman aged 40 to 55 who had recovered from COVID-19. The CDR3 runs from the conserved cysteine through the conserved F or W. Each record gives: clone size, D gene, V gene, J gene, CDR3 DNA, CDR3 protein. The D gene is left open where the match is weak. Not all rows give a size; the values are once, few, many and, for expanded clones, a class.

clone_size: once; d_call: .; v_call: TRBV29-1; j_call: TRBJ1-1; cdr3_nt: TGCAGCGTCCAGATGACAGCTATGAACACTGAAGCTTTCTTT; cdr3_aa: CSVQMTAMNTEAFF
clone_size: .; d_call: TRBD1; v_call: TRBV5-5; j_call: TRBJ1-1; cdr3_nt: TGTGCCAGCAGCTTGGATGGGGACAGAAGGACTGAAGCTTTCTTT; cdr3_aa: CASSLDGDRRTEAFF
clone_size: .; d_call: TRBD2; v_call: TRBV27; j_call: TRBJ2-7; cdr3_nt: TGTGCCACCTCGGGACTAGCGGTGGCGGGTGAGCAGTACTTC; cdr3_aa: CATSGLAVAGEQYF
clone_size: .; d_call: .; v_call: TRBV19; j_call: TRBJ2-7; cdr3_nt: TGTGCCGGCCAAAGACCGCTTCGGGACTTC; cdr3_aa: CAGQRPLRDF
clone_size: .; d_call: .; v_call: TRBV6-4; j_call: TRBJ1-5; cdr3_nt: TGTGCCAGCAGGGGGGGTCATGGCCACCGGAATGACTTGGGGCAGCCCCAGCATTTT; cdr3_aa: CASRGGHGHRNDLGQPQHF
clone_size: .; d_call: TRBD2; v_call: TRBV13; j_call: TRBJ2-1; cdr3_nt: TGTGCCAGCAGCCCCGGACGATGGGGGACTAGCGGGAGCTCCTACAATGAGCAGTTCTTC; cdr3_aa: CASSPGRWGTSGSSYNEQFF
clone_size: .; d_call: .; v_call: TRBV5-1; j_call: TRBJ1-1; cdr3_nt: TGCGCCAGCAGCTTGGAACTAGGGAGGACTGAAGCTTTCTTT; cdr3_aa: CASSLELGRTEAFF
clone_size: .; d_call: .; v_call: TRBV10-1; j_call: TRBJ2-3; cdr3_nt: TGCGCCGCAGGGCCTAGCACAGATACGCAGTATTTT; cdr3_aa: CAAGPSTDTQYF
clone_size: .; d_call: .; v_call: TRBV6-5; j_call: TRBJ1-6; cdr3_nt: TGTGCCAGCAGTTACATGGGGAGGCGGTCACCCCTCCACTTT; cdr3_aa: CASSYMGRRSPLHF
clone_size: .; d_call: TRBD2; v_call: TRBV5-1; j_call: TRBJ2-1; cdr3_nt: TGCGCCAGCAGCCCGACTAGCGGGGTTTACAATGAGCAGTTCTTC; cdr3_aa: CASSPTSGVYNEQFF
clone_size: once; d_call: .; v_call: TRBV1; j_call: TRBJ2-1; cdr3_nt: TGCACCAGCAGTCAAGGGGCATCGCAGTTCTTC; cdr3_aa: CTSSQGASQFF
clone_size: .; d_call: TRBD2; v_call: TRBV5-8; j_call: TRBJ2-3; cdr3_nt: TGTGCCAGCAGCTTTTTCCTCAGCGGGGGGGCAGATACGCAGTATTTT; cdr3_aa: CASSFFLSGGADTQYF
clone_size: once; d_call: TRBD2; v_call: TRBV6-2/TRBV6-3; j_call: TRBJ2-1; cdr3_nt: TGTGCCAGCAGTCCACCGACTAGCGGGAGGGCCTGGGATGAGCAGTTCTTC; cdr3_aa: CASSPPTSGRAWDEQFF
clone_size: .; d_call: .; v_call: TRBV6-6; j_call: TRBJ2-2; cdr3_nt: TGTGCCAGTATCCCGGGACATATGAACACCGGGGAGCTGTTTTTT; cdr3_aa: CASIPGHMNTGELFF
clone_size: .; d_call: .; v_call: TRBV21-1; j_call: TRBJ2-7; cdr3_nt: TGTGCCAGCAGCAAAATGCCAGACTTCGACTACGAGCAGTACTTC; cdr3_aa: CASSKMPDFDYEQYF
clone_size: .; d_call: .; v_call: TRBV6-5; j_call: TRBJ1-4; cdr3_nt: TGTGCCACGCATTTCACAGGCCCCGAAAAACTGTTTTTT; cdr3_aa: CATHFTGPEKLFF
clone_size: .; d_call: .; v_call: TRBV4-2; j_call: TRBJ1-6; cdr3_nt: TGTGCCAGCAGCCAAGAAGCGGAGCGCAATTCACCCCTCCACTTT; cdr3_aa: CASSQEAERNSPLHF
clone_size: .; d_call: .; v_call: TRBV5-1; j_call: TRBJ1-2; cdr3_nt: TGCGCCAGCAGAGACCGGGAGTTCGCGTATGGCTACACCTTC; cdr3_aa: CASRDREFAYGYTF
clone_size: .; d_call: .; v_call: TRBV2; j_call: TRBJ2-7; cdr3_nt: TGTGCCAGCACGTTGAGCTCCTACGAGCAGTACTTC; cdr3_aa: CASTLSSYEQYF
clone_size: .; d_call: TRBD2; v_call: TRBV7-2; j_call: TRBJ2-7; cdr3_nt: TGTGCCAGCAGCGTAGATGGTAGCGGGAGTTCGCACGAGCAGTACTTC; cdr3_aa: CASSVDGSGSSHEQYF
clone_size: .; d_call: .; v_call: TRBV3-1/TRBV3-2; j_call: TRBJ1-5; cdr3_nt: TGTGCCAGCAGCCATGGCAATCCAGTAATAAGCAATCAGCCCCAGCATTTT; cdr3_aa: CASSHGNPVISNQPQHF
clone_size: .; d_call: .; v_call: TRBV30; j_call: TRBJ1-1; cdr3_nt: TGTGCCTGGAGTCACAGGGACACTGAAGCTTTCTTT; cdr3_aa: CAWSHRDTEAFF
clone_size: .; d_call: TRBD2; v_call: TRBV30; j_call: TRBJ2-7; cdr3_nt: TGTGCCTGGACTAGCGGTGGGTACGAGCAGTACTTC; cdr3_aa: CAWTSGGYEQYF
clone_size: .; d_call: TRBD1; v_call: TRBV3-1/TRBV3-2; j_call: TRBJ1-2; cdr3_nt: TGTGCCAGCAGCCTCGGACAGGGCCCTACAAACTATGGCTACACCTTC; cdr3_aa: CASSLGQGPTNYGYTF
clone_size: .; d_call: TRBD1; v_call: TRBV7-6; j_call: TRBJ2-6; cdr3_nt: TGTGCCAGCAGCTTAGGACAGGGCTCTGGGGCCAACGTCCTGACTTTC; cdr3_aa: CASSLGQGSGANVLTF
clone_size: .; d_call: TRBD2; v_call: TRBV28; j_call: TRBJ2-3; cdr3_nt: TGTGCCGCACTTCCAGCGGCGGGGGTTACAGATACGCAGTATTTT; cdr3_aa: CAALPAAGVTDTQYF
clone_size: .; d_call: TRBD2; v_call: TRBV30; j_call: TRBJ2-1; cdr3_nt: TGTGCCTGGTTAGCGGGAGAGTACAATGAGCAGTTCTTC; cdr3_aa: CAWLAGEYNEQFF
clone_size: .; d_call: TRBD2; v_call: TRBV19; j_call: TRBJ2-1; cdr3_nt: TGTGCCAGTAGGACTAGCGGGTATTACAATGAGCAGTTCTTC; cdr3_aa: CASRTSGYYNEQFF
clone_size: once; d_call: .; v_call: TRBV27; j_call: TRBJ1-5; cdr3_nt: TGTGCCAGCAGTTTAGCCGGGTGGGGGGGTCAGCCCCAGCATTTT; cdr3_aa: CASSLAGWGGQPQHF
clone_size: .; d_call: .; v_call: TRBV11-2; j_call: TRBJ2-3; cdr3_nt: TGTGCCAGCAGCCTGAGGGGAGGAGGTAGTGGAGATACGCAGTATTTT; cdr3_aa: CASSLRGGGSGDTQYF
clone_size: .; d_call: TRBD1; v_call: TRBV28; j_call: TRBJ2-7; cdr3_nt: TGTGCCAGCAGTTTAGGGACAGGGGGCATCAACGAGCAGTACTTC; cdr3_aa: CASSLGTGGINEQYF
clone_size: .; d_call: TRBD1; v_call: TRBV6-1; j_call: TRBJ2-3; cdr3_nt: TGTGCCAGCAGTTATACAGGGGGGGATACGCAGTATTTT; cdr3_aa: CASSYTGGDTQYF
clone_size: .; d_call: TRBD2; v_call: TRBV2; j_call: TRBJ2-1; cdr3_nt: TGTGCCAGCAGAGGTAGCGGGAGGGCATACAATGAGCAGTTCTTC; cdr3_aa: CASRGSGRAYNEQFF
clone_size: .; d_call: TRBD2; v_call: TRBV29-1; j_call: TRBJ2-1; cdr3_nt: TGCAGCGTTGAAGCCTGGACTAGCGACTACAATGAGCAGTTCTTC; cdr3_aa: CSVEAWTSDYNEQFF
clone_size: .; d_call: .; v_call: TRBV2; j_call: TRBJ2-5; cdr3_nt: TGTGCCAGCAGTAACGACAGGAGGGAGACCCAGTACTTC; cdr3_aa: CASSNDRRETQYF
clone_size: .; d_call: .; v_call: TRBV5-8; j_call: TRBJ1-1; cdr3_nt: TGTGCCAGCAGATTCGAGACTGAAGCTTTCTTT; cdr3_aa: CASRFETEAFF
clone_size: once; d_call: .; v_call: TRBV24-1; j_call: TRBJ2-2; cdr3_nt: TGTGCCACCAGTGACCGACGGGGGTGGGAGAACACCGGGGAGCTGTTTTTT; cdr3_aa: CATSDRRGWENTGELFF
clone_size: .; d_call: .; v_call: TRBV5-1; j_call: TRBJ1-1; cdr3_nt: TGCGCCAGCAGCCCCCTGACGGGAACTGAAGCTTTCTTT; cdr3_aa: CASSPLTGTEAFF
clone_size: once; d_call: .; v_call: TRBV5-1; j_call: TRBJ2-1; cdr3_nt: TGCGCCAGCAGACGCGGTAGGGAGCAGTTCTTC; cdr3_aa: CASRRGREQFF
clone_size: .; d_call: TRBD2; v_call: TRBV5-4; j_call: TRBJ2-2; cdr3_nt: TGTGCCAGCAGCTCCATAGCGGGAGGAAACACCGGGGAGCTGTTTTTT; cdr3_aa: CASSSIAGGNTGELFF
clone_size: once; d_call: TRBD1; v_call: TRBV4-1; j_call: TRBJ2-5; cdr3_nt: TGCGCCAGCAGCCAAGATCGACAGGGGGCGGGAGAGACCCAGTACTTC; cdr3_aa: CASSQDRQGAGETQYF
clone_size: .; d_call: TRBD2; v_call: TRBV6-5; j_call: TRBJ2-7; cdr3_nt: TGTGCCAGCAGTTCTGCCGGGACTAGCCCTAGCGAGCAGTACTTC; cdr3_aa: CASSSAGTSPSEQYF
clone_size: .; d_call: TRBD1; v_call: TRBV29-1; j_call: TRBJ2-3; cdr3_nt: TGCAGCGTACAGGGGGGCGTGGATACGCAGTATTTT; cdr3_aa: CSVQGGVDTQYF
clone_size: .; d_call: TRBD2; v_call: TRBV7-9; j_call: TRBJ2-1; cdr3_nt: TGTGCCAGCAGCTTAGGGACTAGCGGGAGGGCCCCGGATGAGCAGTTCTTC; cdr3_aa: CASSLGTSGRAPDEQFF